The 28 T cell receptor beta chains given below trace back to one sample, sequenced in a study of OX40 agonist ivuxolimab in advanced cancers. Libraries were constructed by the immunoSEQ multiplex PCR assay. TCRdb carries this immuneACCESS record with in-frame sequences only. Its versions omit some clonotypes, under half of them owing to an unresolved V gene in the studies checked, with the rest unexplained. Across this sample there are under 150,000 clones, with around nine tenths seen only once. The leading ten clones occupy about 1% of the sample. Sample: CD4+ or CD8+ T cells sorted from blood, taken in a trial of the OX40 agonist ivuxolimab. The receptor set was obtained from an adult with an advanced solid tumor such as melanoma, head and neck, liver or kidney cancer.

This clone occurred once. V usage is TRBV10-1 and J usage is TRBJ2-2; 9 positions match TRBD1. The CDR3 runs 15 residues. CDR1 and CDR2 (germline): WNHNN, SYGVQD (reference sequence). The V and J ends lost 4 bases and 5 bases, in that order; junction bases with no gene match: 5. DNA of the CDR3: TGCGCCAGCAGTGGGACAGGGGAAGGAACCGGGGAGCTGTTTTTT. Translated: CASSGTGEGTGELFF.

The V call is TRBV4-1, the J call TRBJ2-7, with 10 bases that match TRBD2. CDR1 is MGHRA, CDR2 YSYEKL, per germline. The junction had 5 bases not matched to a gene; V was cut back by 4 bases and J by 2 bases. The CDR3 length is 15 residues. CDR3: CASSLRTSGTYEQYF. Here the CDR3 DNA reads TGCGCCAGCAGCCTAAGGACTAGCGGTACCTACGAGCAGTACTTC.

This chain connects TRBV11-3 to TRBJ1-1; D gene unclear. Between the trimmed V and J ends, which lost 1 base and 7 bases, there was a span of 7 bases. The CDR3 spans 12 residues. Per germline, CDR1 SGHNT and CDR2 YENEEA. CDR3 bases: TGTGCCAGCAGCTTAGTTACATATGAAGCTTTCTTT. Translated: CASSLVTYEAFF.

The V gene is TRBV11-2, the J gene TRBJ1-2; D gene unclear. CDR3 size: 15 residues. V was trimmed by 5 bases and J by 6 bases, leaving 19 bases between them. CDR1 and CDR2 from the germline V gene are SGHAT and FQNNGV. In nucleotides, the CDR3 is TGTGCCAGCAGCCCCCGTTTTAGCCCCGAAGATGGCTACACCTTC. It is translated as CASSPRFSPEDGYTF.

The V gene is TRBV6-1, the J gene TRBJ2-7; 9 nucleotides agree with TRBD1. The germline gives CDR1 MNHNS, CDR2 SASEGT. The CDR3 consists of 14 residues. V lost 7 bases and J lost 2; bases outside the gene matches: 6. The CDR3 nucleotides read TGTGCCAGCATCCTCAGGACAGGGGCCTACGAGCAGTACTTC. Amino acid sequence: CASILRTGAYEQYF.

The V and J genes are TRBV11-2 and TRBJ2-7; D remains ambiguous. Germline CDR1 and CDR2: SGHAT and FQNNGV. The V gene lost 5 bases and the J gene lost 4 bases, with 6 bases spanning the gap. This CDR3 spans 11 amino acids. The CDR3: CASSPHYEQYF. Written as DNA, the CDR3 is TGTGCCAGCAGCCCACATTACGAGCAGTACTTC.

Notes on this clone: Compared with germline, one end of the junction differs, possibly owing to a read error. J is TRBJ1-3 and V is TRBV7-2, with no clear D. Germline lookup yields CDR1 SGHTA and CDR2 FQGNSA. The CDR3 covers 14 residues. The CDR3: CASSLAGLIETKDF. As DNA, the CDR3 is TGTGCCAGCAGCTTAGCGGGTCTTATAGAGACAAAGGATTTT.

This chain connects TRBV7-2 to TRBJ2-7; a possible D gene is TRBD1 (5 bases). This CDR3 comprises 15 residues. CDR1 SGHTA and CDR2 FQGNSA come from the germline V gene. The V gene lost 3 bases and the J gene lost 0 bases, with 12 bases spanning the gap. CDR3 loop: CASSFLGAPSYEQYF. The DNA of the CDR3 is TGTGCCAGCAGCTTTCTTGGGGCCCCCTCCTACGAGCAGTACTTC.

The V and J genes are TRBV6-5 and TRBJ2-7; no definite D call. Germline V gene lookup returns CDR1 MNHEY and CDR2 SVGAGI. The CDR3 covers 13 residues. Trimming took 5 bases from V and 2 from J, leaving 10 bases between them. The CDR3 is CASSNRPTYEQYF. For the CDR3, the DNA is TGTGCCAGCAGTAACCGTCCCACCTACGAGCAGTACTTC.

The chain combines TRBV28 with TRBJ1-5; D gene ambiguous. The CDR3 contains 13 residues. Between the trimmed V and J ends, which lost 2 bases and 6 bases, there was a span of 8 bases. Germline V gene lookup returns CDR1 MDHEN and CDR2 SYDVKM. The CDR3 DNA reads as TGTGCCAGCAGTTTACAGGACCGTCAGCCCCAGCATTTT. This encodes CASSLQDRQPQHF.

The chain recombines TRBV6-5 with TRBJ2-6, with 7 nucleotides matching TRBD2. J gave up 1 base and V 7 bases, and 4 bases lay outside the gene matches. The germline V gene has CDR1 MNHEY and CDR2 SVGAGI. The CDR3 totals 15 residues. CDR3 in DNA: TGTGCCAGCACCAACGGGGGGTCTGGGGCCAACGTCCTGACTTTC. As protein: CASTNGGSGANVLTF.

The rearrangement uses TRBV15 and TRBJ2-5; D gene ambiguous. The J call is uncertain, as TRBJ2-7 better fits the DNA end. Germline CDR1 LNHNV, CDR2 YYDKDF (reference sequence). The CDR3 is 14 amino acids. CDR3 sequence: CATSREMIDSEQYF. For the CDR3, the DNA is TGTGCCACCAGCAGAGAGATGATTGATTCCGAGCAGTACTTC.

This clone was picked up one time. The chain employs TRBV5-1 and TRBJ1-2; 7 bases are a match to TRBD1. J was trimmed by 8 bases and V by 5 bases; bases with no gene match: 9. Germline V gene sequence: CDR1 SGHRS, CDR2 YFSETQ. This CDR3 has 13 amino acids. CDR3 sequence: CASRTTGEEGYTF. Written as DNA, the CDR3 is TGCGCCAGCAGGACTACAGGGGAAGAAGGCTACACCTTC.

DNA for the CDR3: TGTGCCAGCAGCCAATGGGGCCCCGGGGAGCTGTTTTTT. Protein: CASSQWGPGELFF. The V gene is TRBV16, the J gene TRBJ2-2; the D gene is possibly TRBD1 (5 bases). This CDR3 is 13 amino acids long. V was trimmed by 1 base and J by 6 bases, leaving 6 bases between them. Per germline, CDR1 KGHSY and CDR2 FQNENV.

The V and J genes are TRBV18 and TRBJ2-7; possible D gene TRBD1, 6 bases. Germline V gives CDR1 KGHSH, CDR2 LQKENI. Trimming pared 3 bases from V and 4 bases from J, leaving 16 bases between. The CDR3 sequence is 15 residues long. CDR3 loop: CASSPVTDSQYEQYF. CDR3 DNA: TGTGCCAGCTCACCTGTAACGGACAGTCAATACGAGCAGTACTTC. The complete variable domain, with remaining parts taken from reference TRBV18 and TRBJ2-7, reads NAGVMQNPRHLVRRRGQEARLRCSPMKGHSHVYWYRQLPEEGLKFMVYLQKENIIDESGMPKERFSAEFPKEGPSILRIQQVVRGDSAAYFCASSPVTDSQYEQYFGPGTRLTVT.

V and J are TRBV9 and TRBJ2-2, with 11 bases fitting TRBD1. This CDR3 comprises 18 residues. Germline V gene data show CDR1 as SGDLS and CDR2 as YYNGEE. With V trimmed by 0 bases and J by 6 bases, 10 bases remained unmatched. The CDR3 protein is CASSVDPPGQGVAGELFF. In DNA, the CDR3 is TGTGCCAGCAGCGTAGACCCGCCGGGACAGGGGGTCGCCGGGGAGCTGTTTTTT.

The rearrangement joins TRBV27 to TRBJ1-1, with a tentative D call TRBD1 (5 bases). Trimming removed 7 bases from V and 3 bases from J, with 15 bases in between. Germline lookup yields CDR1 MNHEY and CDR2 SMNVEV (reference sequence). The CDR3 runs 14 residues. The CDR3 DNA follows: TGTGCCAGCACCGGGGGTAACGAGGACACTGAAGCTTTCTTT. Amino acid sequence: CASTGGNEDTEAFF.

The V and J genes are TRBV14 and TRBJ2-5; possibly TRBD1 for D (5 bases). V lost 3 bases to trimming and J lost 5 bases, with 19 bases between them. The length of the CDR3 is 16 residues. CDR1 SGHDN and CDR2 FVKESK come from the germline V gene. The CDR3 here is CASSQLGHGAGETQYF. The DNA for the CDR3 is TGTGCCAGCAGCCAGCTAGGACATGGTGCAGGGGAGACCCAGTACTTC.

The chain joins TRBV4-3 to TRBJ1-1, with a possible D match to TRBD1 (5 bases). Germline-derived CDR1 and CDR2 are LGHNA and YSLEER. The CDR3 runs 16 residues. V dropped 1 base and J dropped 2 bases, with 14 bases sitting between them. CDR3 bases: TGCGCCAGCAGCCAAGTTGTCACGAGGGGTAACACTGAAGCTTTCTTT. Translation gives CASSQVVTRGNTEAFF.

This chain links TRBV6-5 with TRBJ2-3; 8 bases agree with TRBD1. Trimming removed 0 bases from V and 1 base from J; junction bases left unmatched: 3. The CDR3 totals 16 residues. Germline V gene sequence: CDR1 MNHEY, CDR2 SVGAGI. CDR3 coding DNA: TGTGCCAGCAGTTACTCCCGGACAGGGCGCACAGATACGCAGTATTTT. It yields the protein CASSYSRTGRTDTQYF.

The chain joins TRBV18 to TRBJ1-2, with 8 bases fitting TRBD1. The J segment lost 6 bases and the V segment lost 0 bases, leaving 6 bases of the junction unmatched. The germline V gene encodes CDR1 KGHSH and CDR2 LQKENI. The CDR3 runs to 15 residues. This chain's CDR3 is CASSPPSRQGNGYTF. In nucleotides, the CDR3 is TGTGCCAGCTCACCACCGTCCCGACAGGGGAATGGCTACACCTTC.

The V call is TRBV27, the J call TRBJ2-1; the match to TRBD2 covers 7 bases. Germline V gene lookup returns CDR1 MNHEY and CDR2 SMNVEV (reference sequence). This CDR3 region has 17 residues. Losses at the gene ends were 0 bases for V and 9 bases for J; bases not matched to a gene: 14. In DNA form, the CDR3 reads TGTGCCAGCAGTTTATCTCTAGGGCTAGCGGAGGTGGGTGAGCAGTTCTTC. It is translated as CASSLSLGLAEVGEQFF.

This chain connects TRBV7-2 to TRBJ1-5; D gene uncertain. The CDR3 covers 15 residues. Germline V lookup: CDR1 SGHTA, CDR2 FQGNSA. The ends were cut back, 1 base at V and 0 bases at J, with 7 bases in the middle. The CDR3 loop is CASSLGQYSNQPQHF. In nucleotides, the CDR3 is TGTGCCAGCAGCTTAGGTCAATATAGCAATCAGCCCCAGCATTTT.

This chain joins TRBV5-8 and TRBJ2-7; the match to TRBD2 covers 10 bases. The CDR3 spans 17 residues. The trim removed 2 bases at V and 5 bases at J, leaving 13 bases unmatched. CDR1 is SGHTS, CDR2 YDEGEE, per germline. This chain's CDR3 is CASSFLLSGRADDEQYF. DNA for the CDR3: TGTGCCAGCAGCTTCCTCCTGAGCGGGAGGGCCGACGACGAGCAGTACTTC.

The chain carries TRBV5-1 and TRBJ2-1; tentatively, D is TRBD2 (6 bases). Trimming shortened V by 4 bases and J by 8 bases, and 19 bases separated the two germline ends. The germline CDR1 and CDR2 sequences are SGHRS and YFSETQ. CDR3 size: 15 residues. The CDR3 region has the DNA TGCGCCAGCAGCCTGGGACTTTCCGCCTCCGATGAGCAGTTCTTC. It codes for CASSLGLSASDEQFF.

Only a few counts were recorded for this clone. V usage is TRBV4-2 and J usage is TRBJ2-2, with 8 bases identical to TRBD1. CDR3 length equals 16 residues. Losses at the gene ends were 3 bases for V and 7 bases for J; bases not matched to a gene: 10. Looked up from germline, CDR1 is LGHNA and CDR2 is YNFKEQ. The CDR3 spells CASSQEGQGLHGELFF. Written as DNA, the CDR3 is TGTGCCAGCAGCCAGGAAGGACAGGGATTGCACGGGGAGCTGTTTTTT.

This chain joins TRBV7-6 and TRBJ2-1; weak D call: TRBD2 (6 bases). The CDR3 runs to 14 residues. Per the germline V gene, CDR1 is SGHVS and CDR2 is FNYEAQ. V was shortened by 1 base and J by 6 bases, with 10 bases between the two germline ends. The CDR3 bases are TGTGCCAGCAGCTTAGGACGGGAGAGCAATGAGCAGTTCTTC. It is translated as CASSLGRESNEQFF.

This clone showed up just once. The V call is TRBV6-5, the J call TRBJ2-2; 9 nucleotides align to TRBD1. The V and J ends lost 2 bases and 3 bases, in that order; junction bases with no gene match: 4. The CDR3 contains 16 residues. The germline gives CDR1 MNHEY, CDR2 SVGAGI. The CDR3 protein is CASSYGGTGYTGELFF. The DNA for the CDR3 is TGTGCCAGCAGTTACGGGGGGACAGGGTACACCGGGGAGCTGTTTTTT.